A single TCR beta chain is shown here with its context. Trimming took 5 bases from V and 0 from J; bases not matched to a gene: 4. This CDR3 region has 16 residues. The germline V gene has CDR1 MGHRA and CDR2 YSYEKL. The sample belongs to a study of blood T cell repertoires in COVID-19. Using immunoSEQ multiplex PCR, the repertoire was profiled, and TCRdb retains in-frame clones only, with some absent. The table has tens of thousands of clones, 80% to 90% seen once; the top ten hold under 20%. The sequence came from a woman aged 80 or older with acute or convalescent COVID-19. Input material: peripheral blood. The chain joins TRBV4-1 to TRBJ1-5; the match to TRBD1 covers 10 bases. The CDR3 region is CASSDRTGGSNQPQHF. In DNA, the CDR3 is TGCGCCAGCAGCGATCGGACAGGGGGTAGCAATCAGCCCCAGCATTTT.